This T cell receptor beta chain was identified in a study of cytomegalovirus exposure and HLA in healthy donors. Amplification used 60 Vbeta primers and 13 Jbeta primers. Clones were read by immunoSEQ multiplex PCR, and TCRdb kept only the in-frame ones, dropping some. The sample contains over 150,000 clones, over 60% of which appear only once. This clone was recorded only once. Its antigen remains unidentified. Study-level results: Earlier analysis found most TCR beta V segments productive about 90% or about 30% of the time. It was reported that TCR beta sequences correctly inferred the HLA-A and HLA-B alleles for most subjects.

The sequencing sample was made of PBMCs. This receptor was obtained from a woman aged 25 to 39 in good health and CMV-seronegative.

The CDR3 loop is CASSPALAGGIRSYEQYF. The CDR3 DNA reads TGTGCCAGCAGCCCGGCACTAGCGGGAGGAATTCGGTCCTACGAGCAGTACTTC. The rearrangement links TRBV5-6 to TRBJ2-7, with 12 bases identical to TRBD2. CDR3 length equals 18 residues. V lost 4 bases, J lost 1 base, and 12 bases stayed unmatched. Looked up from germline, CDR1 is SGHDT and CDR2 is YYEEEE.